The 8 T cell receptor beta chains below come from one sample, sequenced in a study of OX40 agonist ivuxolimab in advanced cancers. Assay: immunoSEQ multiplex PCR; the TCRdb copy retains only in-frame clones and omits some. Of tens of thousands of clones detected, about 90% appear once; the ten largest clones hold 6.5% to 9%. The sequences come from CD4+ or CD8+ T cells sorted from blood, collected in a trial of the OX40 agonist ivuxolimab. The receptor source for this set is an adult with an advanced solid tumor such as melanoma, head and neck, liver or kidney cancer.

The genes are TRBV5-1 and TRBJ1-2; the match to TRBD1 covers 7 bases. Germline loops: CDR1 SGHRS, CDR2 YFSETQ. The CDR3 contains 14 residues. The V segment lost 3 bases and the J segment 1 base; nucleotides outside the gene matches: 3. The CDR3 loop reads CASSYDRVNYGYTF. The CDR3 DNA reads TGCGCCAGCAGCTATGACAGGGTTAACTATGGCTACACCTTC.

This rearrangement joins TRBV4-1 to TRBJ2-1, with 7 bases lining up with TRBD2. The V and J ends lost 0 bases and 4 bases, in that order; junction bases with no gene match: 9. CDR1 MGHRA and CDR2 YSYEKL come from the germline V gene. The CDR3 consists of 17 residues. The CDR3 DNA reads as TGCGCCAGCAGCCAAGATCCGGTGGGAGGGTATTACAATGAGCAGTTCTTC. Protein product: CASSQDPVGGYYNEQFF.

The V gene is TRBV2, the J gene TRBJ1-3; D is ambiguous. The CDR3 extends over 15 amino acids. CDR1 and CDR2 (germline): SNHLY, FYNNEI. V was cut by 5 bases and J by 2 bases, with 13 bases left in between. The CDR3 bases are TGTGCCAGCAGTCTTCTCCGGGCAGCTGGAAACACCATATATTTT. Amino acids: CASSLLRAAGNTIYF.

This CDR3 reads CASRSYTGELFF. Written as DNA, the CDR3 is TGTGCCAGCAGGTCTTACACCGGGGAGCTGTTTTTT. The J gene is TRBJ2-2, the V gene TRBV27; D not certain. V was cut by 6 bases and J by 3 bases, with 5 bases left in between. This CDR3 is built from 12 residues. The germline gives CDR1 MNHEY, CDR2 SMNVEV (reference sequence).

Here the CDR3 DNA reads TGTGCCAGCACCCCCCGTGGATCGGGACAGGCCAACTATGGCTACACCTTC. Protein sequence: CASTPRGSGQANYGYTF. The chain joins TRBV11-2 to TRBJ1-2, with 8 bases that match TRBD1. This CDR3 spans 17 amino acids. Germline V gene sequence: CDR1 SGHAT, CDR2 FQNNGV. J gave up 2 bases and V 7 bases, and 15 bases lay outside the gene matches.

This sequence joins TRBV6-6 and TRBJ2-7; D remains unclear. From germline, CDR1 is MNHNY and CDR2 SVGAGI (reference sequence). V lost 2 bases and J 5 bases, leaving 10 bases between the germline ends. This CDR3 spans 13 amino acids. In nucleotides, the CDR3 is TGTGCCAGCAGTTACATCCGGGCCGACGAGCAGTACTTC. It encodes CASSYIRADEQYF.

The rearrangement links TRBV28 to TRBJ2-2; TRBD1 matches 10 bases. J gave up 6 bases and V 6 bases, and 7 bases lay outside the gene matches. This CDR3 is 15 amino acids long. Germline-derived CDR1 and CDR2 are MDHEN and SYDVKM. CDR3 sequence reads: CASRAGQGNSGELFF. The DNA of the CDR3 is TGTGCCAGCAGGGCGGGACAGGGGAATTCCGGGGAGCTGTTTTTT. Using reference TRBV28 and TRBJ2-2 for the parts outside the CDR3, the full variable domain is DVKVTQSSRYLVKRTGEKVFLECVQDMDHENMFWYRQDPGLGLRLIYFSYDVKMKEKGDIPEGYSVSREKKERFSLILESASTNQTSMYLCASRAGQGNSGELFFGEGSRLTVL.

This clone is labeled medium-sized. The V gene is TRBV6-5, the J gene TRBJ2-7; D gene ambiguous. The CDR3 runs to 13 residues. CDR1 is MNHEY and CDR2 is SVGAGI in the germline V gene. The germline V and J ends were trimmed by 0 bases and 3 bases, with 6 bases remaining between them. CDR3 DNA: TGTGCCAGCAGTTACTCGACCGGCTACGAGCAGTACTTC. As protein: CASSYSTGYEQYF.